These T cell receptor beta chains were read from a single sample in a study of T-cell memory formation after mild COVID-19. MiXCR, applied by TCRdb to the 5' RACE reads, yields one record per CDR3 protein. The sample contains 250,000 to 350,000 distinct CDR3 sequences, roughly a fifth of which appear only once. The sample taken for sequencing was PBMCs or a T cell subset sorted from them (not recorded which). The receptors shown here come from a man younger than 35 who had mild COVID-19 (a few samples of this study predate the infection). Cell type and time point are not known. CDR3s include the opening cysteine and the closing phenylalanine or tryptophan.

j_call	v_call	cdr3_aa
TRBJ2-6	TRBV20-1	CSALKSGANVLTF
TRBJ2-3	TRBV3-1	CASSRAGGGNTQYF
TRBJ2-4	TRBV6-6	CASIGAGPFYF
TRBJ1-1	TRBV4-1	CASSQVGAGARNTEAFF
TRBJ1-1	TRBV6-5	CASSQGTTEAFF
TRBJ1-2	TRBV28	CASRTGPWEGYTF
TRBJ2-3	TRBV9	CASSLGQLTDTQYF
TRBJ2-3	TRBV5-4	CASSLDGGWWTDTQYF
TRBJ2-2	TRBV5-1	CASTMTGGFGELFF
TRBJ1-6	TRBV15	CATSLAGYSPLHF
TRBJ1-1	TRBV12-3/TRBV12-4	CASSLGLEGAEAFF
TRBJ2-2	TRBV12-3/TRBV12-4	CASSPGQGIGELFF
TRBJ2-6	TRBV4-2	CASSQGALVSGANVLTF
TRBJ2-2	TRBV11-2	CASSLDLGGGELFF
TRBJ1-6	TRBV3-1	CASSQVGWNSPLHF
TRBJ2-6	TRBV7-3	CASSPGLRSGANVLTF
TRBJ1-6	TRBV7-2	CASSASSRQNSPLHF
TRBJ1-5	TRBV6-5	CASSRREYPNQPQHF
TRBJ1-5	TRBV6-5	CASRSDRQNQPQHF
TRBJ2-1	TRBV6-2/TRBV6-3	CASSYPSGGSYNEQFF
TRBJ2-2	TRBV28	CASTQWGTGELFF
TRBJ2-2	TRBV4-3	CASSQDLRMGAGELFF
TRBJ2-2	TRBV28	CASSWGVGDTGELFF
TRBJ2-7	TRBV20-1	CSARHPQGYEQYF
TRBJ1-3	TRBV12-3/TRBV12-4	CASSSTVSGNTIYF
TRBJ2-5	TRBV5-6	CASSEPGTGNQETQYF
TRBJ2-7	TRBV6-4	CASSGTRCRMKTYEQYF
TRBJ2-1	TRBV5-1	CASSPHGLAGFNEQFF
TRBJ2-5	TRBV23-1	CASSQGLEETQYF
TRBJ2-7	TRBV20-1	CSGRAGGSSYEQYF
TRBJ1-5	TRBV15	CATSRARDQPQHF
TRBJ1-3	TRBV6-5	CASSYVGAGNTIYF
TRBJ2-5	TRBV7-2	CASSLEPGDATQYF
TRBJ1-5	TRBV7-2	CASSLVGRGQPQHF
TRBJ2-1	TRBV7-3	CASSPGTGRHNEQFF
TRBJ2-3	TRBV7-2	CASSFRGLVDTQYF
TRBJ1-4	TRBV7-2	CASSRGTASEKLFF
TRBJ1-4	TRBV28	CATLYRPRSEKLFF
TRBJ2-5	TRBV4-1	CASRDTGGAGETQYF
TRBJ1-1	TRBV20-1	CSARGTQGETEAFF
TRBJ2-1	TRBV7-9	CASSFRPGLAGDRNEQFF
TRBJ1-4	TRBV4-3	CASSQAGYEKLFF
TRBJ2-7	TRBV4-1	CASSQDRVVYEQYF
TRBJ1-4	TRBV3-1	CASSLTGFAEKLFF
TRBJ2-1	TRBV28	CASSFRFREQFF
TRBJ2-1	TRBV5-4	CASSLVRAAYNEQFF
TRBJ1-1	TRBV5-1	CASNRQGGGSNEAFF
TRBJ2-1	TRBV5-6	CASSLGFGVANEQFF
TRBJ2-2	TRBV5-1	CASSPALGAANTGELFF
TRBJ1-6	TRBV5-1	CASSLVVSQNSPLHF
TRBJ1-6	TRBV7-9	CASSLDADSPLHF
TRBJ2-1	TRBV7-2	CASSETRGLSNEQFF